The 21 T cell receptor beta chains reported below all come from one sample, sequenced in a study of monozygotic twins with inflammatory bowel disease. TCRdb reprocessed the 5' RACE reads, keeping one entry per CDR3 protein, no DNA. Here the sample table reports over 110,000 distinct CDR3 sequences. The sample comprised blood. These receptors were taken from a human donor with ulcerative colitis or Crohn's disease, or a healthy co-twin of an affected twin (not recorded which).

The rearrangement joins TRBV12-3 or TRBV12-4 to TRBJ1-2. CDR3 length: 13 amino acids. The CDR3 sequence: CASSLRAPYGYTF.

The V call is TRBV20-1, the J call TRBJ2-7; with no DNA, the TCRdb D assignment of TRBD1 cannot be verified. The germline CDR1 and CDR2 sequences are DFQATT and SNEGSKA (reference sequence). This CDR3 spans 14 amino acids. CDR3 amino acids: CSASQGHGTYEQYF.

V gene TRBV7-2 combines with J gene TRBJ2-3; TCRdb selects TRBD2, and the lack of DNA leaves this call unchecked. Germline V gene lookup returns CDR1 SGHTA and CDR2 FQGNSA. The CDR3 has 14 amino acids. CDR3 sequence reads: CASSLTRGTDTQYF.

The V gene is TRBV10-3, the J gene TRBJ1-3; TCRdb indicates TRBD1, and absent DNA this call remains unverified. The CDR3 is made up of 19 amino acids. Germline CDR1 and CDR2: ENHRY and SYGVKD. CDR3: CATQGDRGETTYSGNTIYF.

The J gene is TRBJ2-1, the V gene TRBV29-1; the D call from TCRdb, TRBD1, cannot be confirmed without DNA. Per the germline V gene, CDR1 is SQVTM and CDR2 is ANQGSEA. The CDR3 contains 11 residues. The CDR3 loop reads CSATGGGEQFF.

The chain links TRBV5-1 to TRBJ2-7; TCRdb's D gene call, TRBD1, goes unchecked for lack of DNA. The germline V gene encodes CDR1 SGHRS and CDR2 YFSETQ. The CDR3 sequence is 15 residues long. The CDR3 sequence: CASSLVRDRPYEQYF.

The CDR3 reads CASRPDSSNQPQHF. The V gene is TRBV6-1, the J gene TRBJ1-5; TCRdb designates TRBD1, a call that cannot be tested without DNA. This CDR3 spans 14 amino acids. Germline V gene data show CDR1 as MNHNS and CDR2 as SASEGT.

V is TRBV3-1 and J is TRBJ1-3. CDR1 and CDR2 (germline): LGHDT, YNNKEL (reference sequence). The CDR3 loop spans 14 amino acids. The CDR3 reads CASSQSISGNTIYF.

The chain carries TRBV20-1 and TRBJ1-2; the TCRdb call, TRBD1, lacks DNA for checking. This CDR3 is 14 amino acids long. The germline CDR1 and CDR2 sequences are DFQATT and SNEGSKA (reference sequence). This CDR3 reads CSARNRGSVSGYTF.

V is TRBV7-2 and J is TRBJ2-5. This CDR3 is built from 11 residues. CDR1 is SGHTA, CDR2 FQGNSA, per germline. The CDR3 is CASSLFETQYF.

The J gene is TRBJ1-5, the V gene TRBV6-5. Germline assignment: CDR1 MNHEY and CDR2 SVGAGI. The CDR3 spans 16 residues. CDR3 in amino acids: CASSYFGIDSNQPQHF.

The chain carries TRBV19 and TRBJ1-6; without DNA, the TCRdb call of TRBD1 cannot be checked. This CDR3 has 13 amino acids. Germline V gene lookup returns CDR1 LNHDA and CDR2 SQIVND (reference sequence). The chain's CDR3 is CASSAGQWLTLHF. Filled out from reference TRBV19 and TRBJ1-6, the complete variable domain reads DGGITQSPKYLFRKEGQNVTLSCEQNLNHDAMYWYRQDPGQGLRLIYYSQIVNDFQKGDIAEGYSVSREKKESFPLTVTSAQKNPTAFYLCASSAGQWLTLHFGNGTRLTVT.

The chain joins TRBV7-2 to TRBJ1-1. The germline CDR1 and CDR2 sequences are SGHTA and FQGNSA. The CDR3 runs to 14 residues. The CDR3 is CASSLAYSDTEAFF.

The chain has TRBV12-3 or TRBV12-4 and TRBJ2-7; TCRdb designates TRBD1, a call that cannot be tested without DNA. The CDR3 has 15 amino acids. The CDR3 loop reads CASSLDRVGGYEQYF.

The chain has TRBV4-1 and TRBJ2-2; lacking DNA, the TRBD1 call made by TCRdb goes unchecked. Germline lookup yields CDR1 MGHRA and CDR2 YSYEKL. The CDR3 contains 16 residues. CDR3 region: CASSQEGTVNTGELFF.

The V and J genes are TRBV20-1 and TRBJ1-1; the TCRdb D gene call, TRBD1, has no DNA to confirm it. The CDR3 length is 15 residues. Looked up from germline, CDR1 is DFQATT and CDR2 is SNEGSKA (reference sequence). This CDR3 reads CSARGVRGANTEAFF.

J is TRBJ2-1 and V is TRBV28; the TCRdb call, TRBD2, lacks DNA for checking. The CDR3 is 20 amino acids. Germline lookup yields CDR1 MDHEN and CDR2 SYDVKM. CDR3 residues: CASSYRRLRRGAGGSVGQFF.

The J gene is TRBJ2-2, the V gene TRBV7-2; TCRdb's D call, TRBD2, is unchecked because there is no DNA. The CDR3 length is 17 residues. Germline-derived CDR1 and CDR2 are SGHTA and FQGNSA. CDR3: CASSLFRAGEGGGELFF.

This chain's CDR3 is CSAWNGTTSPQHF. The chain carries TRBV20-1 and TRBJ1-5; with no DNA, the TCRdb D assignment of TRBD1 cannot be verified. Per germline, CDR1 DFQATT and CDR2 SNEGSKA (reference sequence). The CDR3 has 13 residues.

This sequence joins TRBV6-1 and TRBJ1-1; no DNA is available, so the TRBD1 call from TCRdb remains unchecked. Germline lookup yields CDR1 MNHNS and CDR2 SASEGT. The CDR3 loop spans 14 amino acids. CDR3 protein: CASNRVGQNTEAFF.

The V and J genes are TRBV5-1 and TRBJ1-6. This CDR3 is 16 amino acids long. Germline CDR1 is SGHRS and CDR2 is YFSETQ. This CDR3 is CASSFDNALINSPLHF.